The rows below give T cell receptor beta chains drawn from one sample of a study of blood T cell repertoires in COVID-19. Produced via immunoSEQ multiplex PCR; TCRdb's table is partial and in-frame only. The sample consists of roughly 200,000 clones, 84% of them appearing once. The material sequenced was peripheral blood. Receptor source: a woman over 75 with active or convalescent COVID-19. CDR3s include the opening cysteine and the closing phenylalanine or tryptophan. Each record gives: V gene, J gene, D gene, clone size, CDR3 protein, CDR3 DNA. The D gene is left open where the match is weak. Only some rows state a clone size, as once, few, many or a class for expanded clones.

v_call: TRBV4-1; j_call: TRBJ2-3; d_call: TRBD1; clone_size: once; cdr3_aa: CASSHRTGMGTDTQYF; cdr3_nt: TGCGCCAGCAGCCATCGGACAGGGATGGGGACAGATACGCAGTATTTT
v_call: TRBV5-1; j_call: TRBJ2-7; d_call: .; clone_size: .; cdr3_aa: CASSPSGNYEQYF; cdr3_nt: TGCGCCAGCAGCCCGTCGGGGAACTACGAGCAGTACTTC
v_call: TRBV6-5; j_call: TRBJ1-1; d_call: .; clone_size: .; cdr3_aa: CASSYSRGGRDTEAFF; cdr3_nt: TGTGCCAGCAGTTACTCGAGGGGTGGGAGGGACACTGAAGCTTTCTTT
v_call: TRBV7-2; j_call: TRBJ2-7; d_call: .; clone_size: .; cdr3_aa: CASSALGGTLYEQYF; cdr3_nt: TGTGCCAGCAGCGCTTTGGGGGGAACCCTTTACGAGCAGTACTTC
v_call: TRBV6-6; j_call: TRBJ2-7; d_call: .; clone_size: .; cdr3_aa: CASSPAGLYEQYF; cdr3_nt: TGTGCCAGCAGTCCCGCTGGGCTCTACGAGCAGTACTTC
v_call: TRBV30; j_call: TRBJ2-7; d_call: TRBD1; clone_size: .; cdr3_aa: CATTGGDYEQYF; cdr3_nt: TGTGCCACGACAGGGGGGGACTACGAGCAGTACTTC
v_call: TRBV5-1; j_call: TRBJ2-5; d_call: TRBD2; clone_size: once; cdr3_aa: CASSPGPASGQETQYF; cdr3_nt: TGCGCCAGCAGCCCCGGGCCGGCTAGCGGCCAAGAGACCCAGTACTTC
v_call: TRBV3-1/TRBV3-2; j_call: TRBJ2-7; d_call: TRBD1; clone_size: .; cdr3_aa: CASSRARDRGHEQYF; cdr3_nt: TGTGCCAGCAGCCGGGCCCGGGACAGGGGCCACGAGCAGTACTTC
v_call: TRBV28; j_call: TRBJ1-6; d_call: TRBD1; clone_size: .; cdr3_aa: CASSLMVGGSPLHF; cdr3_nt: TGTGCTAGCAGTTTAATGGTAGGGGGCTCACCCCTCCACTTT
v_call: TRBV7-3; j_call: TRBJ2-5; d_call: .; clone_size: .; cdr3_aa: CASSLGAKSSGETQYF; cdr3_nt: TGTGCCAGCAGCTTAGGTGCGAAGTCATCAGGAGAGACCCAGTACTTC
v_call: TRBV29-1; j_call: TRBJ1-4; d_call: TRBD1; clone_size: .; cdr3_aa: CSVTTGGYEKLFF; cdr3_nt: TGCAGCGTAACGACAGGGGGCTATGAAAAACTGTTTTTT
v_call: TRBV3-1/TRBV3-2; j_call: TRBJ2-2; d_call: .; clone_size: .; cdr3_aa: CASSQDLGLDSPSTGELFF; cdr3_nt: TGTGCCAGCAGCCAAGATCTTGGTCTTGACAGCCCGAGCACCGGGGAGCTGTTTTTT
v_call: TRBV28; j_call: TRBJ2-3; d_call: TRBD1; clone_size: .; cdr3_aa: CASSLRTGTGDIDTQYF; cdr3_nt: TGTGCCAGCAGCTTACGTACCGGGACAGGGGATATAGATACGCAGTATTTT
v_call: TRBV6-1; j_call: TRBJ1-5; d_call: TRBD1; clone_size: few; cdr3_aa: CASSETGGRVNQPQHF; cdr3_nt: TGTGCCAGCAGTGAAACAGGGGGCAGGGTCAATCAGCCCCAGCATTTT
v_call: TRBV7-3; j_call: TRBJ2-5; d_call: .; clone_size: .; cdr3_aa: CASSSRVGETQYF; cdr3_nt: TGTGCCAGCAGTAGCAGGGTAGGGGAGACCCAGTACTTC
v_call: TRBV5-1; j_call: TRBJ2-5; d_call: TRBD2; clone_size: .; cdr3_aa: CASSLVSGTSGRGETQYF; cdr3_nt: TGCGCCAGCAGCTTGGTTTCCGGGACTAGCGGGAGGGGAGAGACCCAGTACTTC
v_call: TRBV5-1; j_call: TRBJ2-7; d_call: .; clone_size: once; cdr3_aa: CASSLALASSYEQYF; cdr3_nt: TGCGCCAGCAGCTTGGCCCTAGCCTCCTCCTACGAGCAGTACTTC
v_call: TRBV6-6; j_call: TRBJ2-3; d_call: .; clone_size: once; cdr3_aa: CASSSATSFTQYF; cdr3_nt: TGTGCCAGCAGTTCTGCCACTAGCTTTACGCAGTATTTT
v_call: TRBV7-9; j_call: TRBJ2-7; d_call: TRBD1; clone_size: .; cdr3_aa: CASSQNRGLEQYF; cdr3_nt: TGTGCCAGCAGCCAGAACAGGGGGCTCGAGCAGTACTTC
v_call: TRBV7-9; j_call: TRBJ2-2; d_call: TRBD2; clone_size: .; cdr3_aa: CASSTGTTYTGELFF; cdr3_nt: TGTGCCAGCAGCACCGGGACTACTTACACCGGGGAGCTGTTTTTT
v_call: TRBV27; j_call: TRBJ2-7; d_call: TRBD1; clone_size: .; cdr3_aa: CASKRTGLLYEQYF; cdr3_nt: TGTGCCAGCAAACGGACAGGGCTACTCTACGAGCAGTACTTC
v_call: TRBV6-2/TRBV6-3; j_call: TRBJ2-1; d_call: TRBD2; clone_size: .; cdr3_aa: CASSYKPGLAGGRSYNEQFF; cdr3_nt: TGTGCCAGCAGTTACAAACCGGGACTAGCGGGGGGCCGCTCCTACAATGAGCAGTTCTTC
v_call: TRBV5-4; j_call: TRBJ2-3; d_call: TRBD1; clone_size: .; cdr3_aa: CASSTGGSTDTQYF; cdr3_nt: TGTGCCAGCAGTACAGGGGGTAGCACAGATACGCAGTATTTT
v_call: TRBV7-8; j_call: TRBJ2-7; d_call: TRBD2; clone_size: .; cdr3_aa: CASSLRDLAGGPYEQYF; cdr3_nt: TGTGCCAGCAGCCTTAGAGATCTAGCGGGAGGGCCCTACGAGCAGTACTTC
v_call: TRBV2; j_call: TRBJ1-3; d_call: .; clone_size: .; cdr3_aa: CASSEDSRGSGNTIYF; cdr3_nt: TGTGCCAGCAGCGAGGACAGCCGAGGGTCTGGAAACACCATATATTTT
v_call: TRBV28; j_call: TRBJ2-5; d_call: .; clone_size: .; cdr3_aa: CASSPLTRWVETQYF; cdr3_nt: TGTGCCAGCAGTCCCCTGACTAGGTGGGTCGAGACCCAGTACTTC
v_call: TRBV28; j_call: TRBJ2-1; d_call: .; clone_size: .; cdr3_aa: CASSVAGAGNNEQFF; cdr3_nt: TGTGCCAGCAGTGTCGCGGGGGCAGGGAACAATGAGCAGTTCTTC
v_call: TRBV9; j_call: TRBJ2-7; d_call: .; clone_size: .; cdr3_aa: CASSALGDEQYF; cdr3_nt: TGTGCCAGCAGCGCCCTCGGGGACGAGCAGTACTTC
v_call: TRBV7-3; j_call: TRBJ2-1; d_call: .; clone_size: .; cdr3_aa: CASSLRLSEQFF; cdr3_nt: TGTGCCAGCAGCCTCCGACTATCCGAGCAGTTCTTC
v_call: TRBV30; j_call: TRBJ2-3; d_call: .; clone_size: .; cdr3_aa: CAWITSTDTQYF; cdr3_nt: TGTGCCTGGATAACTAGCACAGATACGCAGTATTTT
v_call: TRBV7-2; j_call: TRBJ2-5; d_call: .; clone_size: .; cdr3_aa: CASRMGAGESRETQYF; cdr3_nt: TGTGCCAGCAGAATGGGGGCTGGGGAGAGTCGGGAGACCCAGTACTTC
v_call: TRBV30; j_call: TRBJ2-5; d_call: TRBD1; clone_size: .; cdr3_aa: CAWDRGGETQYF; cdr3_nt: TGTGCCTGGGACAGGGGGGGAGAGACCCAGTACTTC
v_call: TRBV6-4; j_call: TRBJ2-7; d_call: TRBD2; clone_size: .; cdr3_aa: CASSDSAGGPRSSYEQYF; cdr3_nt: TGTGCCAGCAGTGACTCAGCGGGAGGGCCTCGAAGCTCCTACGAGCAGTACTTC
v_call: TRBV18; j_call: TRBJ1-1; d_call: TRBD1; clone_size: .; cdr3_aa: CASSGTGRAGNTEAFF; cdr3_nt: TGTGCCAGCTCAGGGACAGGGAGGGCTGGGAACACTGAAGCTTTCTTT
v_call: TRBV7-9; j_call: TRBJ2-7; d_call: TRBD1; clone_size: .; cdr3_aa: CASSPGQGAVYEQYF; cdr3_nt: TGTGCCAGCAGCCCCGGACAGGGGGCCGTTTACGAGCAGTACTTC
v_call: TRBV20-1; j_call: TRBJ2-7; d_call: .; clone_size: once; cdr3_aa: CSARGEYEQYF; cdr3_nt: TGCAGTGCTAGAGGAGAGTACGAGCAGTACTTC
v_call: TRBV5-1; j_call: TRBJ1-2; d_call: TRBD1; clone_size: .; cdr3_aa: CASSLGTGGYGYTF; cdr3_nt: TGCGCCAGCAGCTTGGGGACAGGGGGCTATGGCTACACCTTC
v_call: TRBV20-1; j_call: TRBJ2-7; d_call: .; clone_size: .; cdr3_aa: CSASKAGGKEQYF; cdr3_nt: TGCAGTGCTAGTAAAGCAGGGGGGAAGGAGCAGTACTTC
v_call: TRBV3-1/TRBV3-2; j_call: TRBJ1-1; d_call: .; clone_size: .; cdr3_aa: CASSPSNTEAFF; cdr3_nt: TGTGCCAGCAGCCCTTCCAACACTGAAGCTTTCTTT
v_call: TRBV6-4; j_call: TRBJ2-3; d_call: .; clone_size: few; cdr3_aa: CASSDGRLGTQYF; cdr3_nt: TGTGCCAGCAGTGACGGTCGACTAGGGACGCAGTATTTT
v_call: TRBV18; j_call: TRBJ2-7; d_call: TRBD2; clone_size: .; cdr3_aa: CASSPAGGYEQYF; cdr3_nt: TGTGCCAGCTCACCCGCGGGGGGGTACGAGCAGTACTTC
v_call: TRBV4-3; j_call: TRBJ1-5; d_call: .; clone_size: .; cdr3_aa: CASSQAYTGSNQPQHF; cdr3_nt: TGCGCCAGCAGCCAAGCCTATACAGGGTCCAATCAGCCCCAGCATTTT
v_call: TRBV5-4; j_call: TRBJ2-3; d_call: TRBD2; clone_size: .; cdr3_aa: CASSLRSQRGYMQYF; cdr3_nt: TGTGCCAGCAGCTTGAGATCACAGCGGGGGTACATGCAGTATTTT
v_call: TRBV19; j_call: TRBJ1-2; d_call: TRBD1; clone_size: .; cdr3_aa: CASSVSRDRNYGYTF; cdr3_nt: TGTGCCAGTTCCGTTAGCCGGGACAGGAACTATGGCTACACCTTC
v_call: TRBV5-1; j_call: TRBJ2-5; d_call: TRBD2; clone_size: .; cdr3_aa: CASSLALAGGETQYF; cdr3_nt: TGCGCCAGCAGCTTGGCCTTAGCGGGAGGAGAGACCCAGTACTTC
v_call: TRBV9; j_call: TRBJ1-3; d_call: .; clone_size: .; cdr3_aa: CASSVAGNSGNTIYF; cdr3_nt: TGTGCCAGCAGCGTAGCAGGGAACTCTGGAAACACCATATATTTT
v_call: TRBV27; j_call: TRBJ1-3; d_call: TRBD1; clone_size: .; cdr3_aa: CASSRSDRGPGNTIYF; cdr3_nt: TGTGCCAGCAGTCGATCGGACAGGGGACCAGGAAACACCATATATTTT
v_call: TRBV3-1/TRBV3-2; j_call: TRBJ1-6; d_call: .; clone_size: few; cdr3_aa: CASSPYYQAHSPLHF; cdr3_nt: TGTGCCAGCAGCCCGTACTACCAAGCGCATTCACCCCTCCACTTT